Listed below are T cell receptor beta chains from one sample, sequenced in a study of blood T cell repertoires in COVID-19. Sequenced by immunoSEQ multiplex PCR; TCRdb stores in-frame clones only, minus some. The top ten hold 4% to 5.5% of the sample, which has tens of thousands of clones, 80% to 90% seen once. Sequenced input: peripheral blood. The receptor set was obtained from a human donor in a cohort sampled during active COVID-19. CDR3s include the opening cysteine and the closing phenylalanine or tryptophan. The order of the fields is V gene, clone size, D gene, J gene, CDR3 protein, CDR3 DNA. The D gene is left open where the match is weak. Clone size, where shown, is once, few, many, or a class for clones that have expanded.

V: TRBV5-4; size: NA; D: TRBD1; J: TRBJ1-2; CDR3: CASSPQGAYGYTF; DNA: TGTGCCAGCAGTCCACAGGGGGCGTATGGCTACACCTTC
V: TRBV28; size: NA; D: NA; J: TRBJ1-6; CDR3: CASSRGISPLHF; DNA: TGTGCCAGCAGTCGAGGGATTTCACCCCTCCACTTT
V: TRBV11-2; size: NA; D: TRBD1; J: TRBJ1-2; CDR3: CASSLDEGTGGESGYTF; DNA: TGTGCCAGCAGCTTAGATGAGGGGACAGGGGGAGAAAGTGGCTACACCTTC
V: TRBV7-2; size: NA; D: NA; J: TRBJ2-7; CDR3: CASSVSGYSYEQYF; DNA: TGTGCCAGCAGCGTTAGCGGATACTCCTACGAGCAGTACTTC
V: TRBV5-8; size: NA; D: TRBD2; J: TRBJ2-1; CDR3: CASRQTSGKYNEQFF; DNA: TGTGCCAGCAGGCAGACTAGCGGTAAATACAATGAGCAGTTCTTC
V: TRBV19; size: few; D: TRBD1; J: TRBJ1-4; CDR3: CASTRGRGEKLFF; DNA: TGTGCCAGTACCAGGGGGCGAGGAGAAAAACTGTTTTTT
V: TRBV5-1; size: NA; D: TRBD1; J: TRBJ2-2; CDR3: CASSSPGTGGTGELFF; DNA: TGCGCCAGCAGCTCCCCCGGGACAGGGGGCACCGGGGAGCTGTTTTTT
V: TRBV9; size: NA; D: NA; J: TRBJ2-1; CDR3: CASSPPGRTPEGEQFF; DNA: TGTGCCAGCAGCCCACCCGGACGTACTCCGGAGGGTGAGCAGTTCTTC
V: TRBV7-9; size: NA; D: NA; J: TRBJ1-1; CDR3: CASSRKQVNTEAFF; DNA: TGTGCCAGCAGCCGAAAACAGGTGAACACTGAAGCTTTCTTT
V: TRBV3-1/TRBV3-2; size: few; D: NA; J: TRBJ2-1; CDR3: CASSPGLSYNEQFF; DNA: TGTGCCAGCAGCCCTGGACTCTCCTACAATGAGCAGTTCTTC
V: TRBV6-5; size: NA; D: NA; J: TRBJ1-2; CDR3: CASRADSYGYTF; DNA: TGTGCCAGCAGAGCGGACAGCTATGGCTACACCTTC
V: TRBV15; size: NA; D: TRBD1; J: TRBJ2-7; CDR3: CATSRGTGVLKGEQYF; DNA: TGTGCCACCAGCAGAGGTACAGGGGTCTTAAAAGGCGAGCAGTACTTC
V: TRBV20-1; size: NA; D: NA; J: TRBJ1-2; CDR3: CSASPGTRVHGYTF; DNA: TGCAGTGCTAGTCCAGGGACACGGGTACATGGCTACACCTTC
V: TRBV7-3; size: NA; D: TRBD1; J: TRBJ1-1; CDR3: CASSQGDTEAFF; DNA: TGTGCCAGCAGCCAGGGGGACACTGAAGCTTTCTTT
V: TRBV11-3; size: once; D: NA; J: TRBJ1-1; CDR3: CASSLDSDTEAFF; DNA: TGTGCCAGCAGCTTAGATTCGGACACTGAAGCTTTCTTT
V: TRBV30; size: few; D: NA; J: TRBJ1-2; CDR3: CAWSVGGARDYGYTF; DNA: TGTGCCTGGAGTGTGGGGGGGGCGCGGGACTATGGCTACACCTTC
V: TRBV23-1; size: NA; D: NA; J: TRBJ2-4; CDR3: CASSQYLGGDIQYF; DNA: TGCGCCAGCAGTCAATATCTGGGGGGTGACATTCAGTACTTC
V: TRBV7-9; size: NA; D: TRBD1; J: TRBJ2-7; CDR3: CASSRFGQAYEQYF; DNA: TGTGCCAGCAGTCGCTTCGGACAGGCCTACGAGCAGTACTTC
V: TRBV5-4; size: NA; D: TRBD2; J: TRBJ2-2; CDR3: CASSPSGRDTGELFF; DNA: TGTGCCAGCAGCCCTAGCGGGAGAGACACCGGGGAGCTGTTTTTT
V: TRBV5-1; size: NA; D: TRBD2; J: TRBJ2-5; CDR3: CASSSGLAGLETQYF; DNA: TGCGCCAGCAGCTCGGGACTAGCGGGACTAGAGACCCAGTACTTC
V: TRBV11-2; size: few; D: NA; J: TRBJ1-1; CDR3: CASSLIRGNTEAFF; DNA: TGTGCCAGCAGCCTGATACGGGGGAACACTGAAGCTTTCTTT
V: TRBV30; size: NA; D: NA; J: TRBJ2-7; CDR3: CAWSPFSEQYF; DNA: TGTGCCTGGAGTCCATTTTCCGAGCAGTACTTC
V: TRBV19; size: NA; D: TRBD2; J: TRBJ2-7; CDR3: CASKTIAGETHEQYF; DNA: TGTGCCAGTAAAACAATAGCGGGAGAAACCCACGAGCAGTACTTC
V: TRBV2; size: NA; D: NA; J: TRBJ1-4; CDR3: CASRKLQGTTNEKLFF; DNA: TGTGCCAGCAGAAAACTACAGGGTACTACTAATGAAAAACTGTTTTTT
V: TRBV5-6; size: NA; D: NA; J: TRBJ2-3; CDR3: CASSWTHTDTQYF; DNA: TGTGCCAGCAGCTGGACACACACAGATACGCAGTATTTT
V: TRBV6-5; size: NA; D: NA; J: TRBJ2-5; CDR3: CASARLGQRETQYF; DNA: TGTGCCAGCGCCCGCCTAGGACAGCGAGAGACCCAGTACTTC
V: TRBV5-1; size: NA; D: TRBD2; J: TRBJ2-3; CDR3: CASSLGSSGSSDTQYF; DNA: TGCGCCAGCAGCTTGGGGTCTAGCGGGTCGTCGGATACGCAGTATTTT
V: TRBV6-5; size: NA; D: NA; J: TRBJ2-4; CDR3: CASSYSITIAKNIQYF; DNA: TGTGCCAGCAGTTACTCCATCACTATAGCCAAAAACATTCAGTACTTC
V: TRBV28; size: NA; D: NA; J: TRBJ1-1; CDR3: CASSYTWTDNTEAFF; DNA: TGTGCCAGCAGTTACACATGGACAGATAACACTGAAGCTTTCTTT
V: TRBV9; size: NA; D: TRBD1; J: TRBJ1-4; CDR3: CASSVGGDRAKEKLFF; DNA: TGTGCCAGCAGCGTAGGGGGGGACAGGGCGAAGGAAAAACTGTTTTTT
V: TRBV27; size: medium-sized; D: TRBD2; J: TRBJ2-1; CDR3: CASGLAEEANEQFF; DNA: TGTGCCAGCGGACTAGCGGAGGAGGCCAATGAGCAGTTCTTC
V: TRBV5-4; size: NA; D: NA; J: TRBJ2-7; CDR3: CASSLAISYEQYF; DNA: TGTGCCAGCAGCCTAGCTATCAGCTACGAGCAGTACTTC
V: TRBV28; size: NA; D: NA; J: TRBJ1-5; CDR3: CASRGGNQPQHF; DNA: TGTGCCAGCAGGGGGGGAAATCAGCCCCAGCATTTT
V: TRBV7-9; size: NA; D: TRBD1; J: TRBJ1-3; CDR3: CASSQSGTGAGNTIYF; DNA: TGTGCCAGCAGCCAGTCCGGGACAGGGGCTGGAAACACCATATATTTT
V: TRBV24-1; size: NA; D: NA; J: TRBJ1-2; CDR3: CATSPSGPDYGYTF; DNA: TGTGCCACCAGCCCCAGCGGTCCCGACTATGGCTACACCTTC
V: TRBV6-6; size: once; D: TRBD2; J: TRBJ2-1; CDR3: CASSGLAGGNNEQFF; DNA: TGTGCCAGCAGTGGACTAGCGGGAGGTAATAATGAGCAGTTCTTC
V: TRBV3-1/TRBV3-2; size: once; D: TRBD1; J: TRBJ2-7; CDR3: CASRPGQGDPEQYF; DNA: TGTGCCAGCAGACCCGGACAGGGAGATCCCGAGCAGTACTTC
V: TRBV6-1; size: NA; D: NA; J: TRBJ1-4; CDR3: CASSERVGGMFF; DNA: TGTGCCAGCAGTGAACGGGTCGGGGGGATGTTTTTT
V: TRBV5-4; size: once; D: NA; J: TRBJ2-7; CDR3: CASSFATGPISGEQYF; DNA: TGTGCCAGCAGCTTCGCGACAGGCCCCATTTCGGGCGAGCAGTACTTC
V: TRBV5-1; size: NA; D: NA; J: TRBJ2-7; CDR3: CASSLVQFREQYF; DNA: TGCGCCAGCAGCTTGGTACAGTTCAGGGAGCAGTACTTC
V: TRBV19; size: NA; D: NA; J: TRBJ2-1; CDR3: CASSHDTDRPYNEQFF; DNA: TGTGCCAGTAGTCATGACACCGACAGACCATACAATGAGCAGTTCTTC
V: TRBV7-9; size: NA; D: TRBD1; J: TRBJ2-1; CDR3: CASSFAGTDNEQFF; DNA: TGTGCCAGCAGCTTCGCCGGGACAGACAATGAGCAGTTCTTC
V: TRBV28; size: NA; D: TRBD1; J: TRBJ1-2; CDR3: CASSFEDRAYGYTF; DNA: TGTGCCAGCAGTTTCGAGGACAGGGCCTATGGCTACACCTTC
V: TRBV25-1; size: few; D: TRBD2; J: TRBJ2-3; CDR3: CASSDRGGRGLDTQYF; DNA: TGTGCCAGCAGTGACCGGGGGGGGAGAGGGTTAGATACGCAGTATTTT
V: TRBV5-4; size: NA; D: NA; J: TRBJ2-7; CDR3: CASSLEGPGSYEQYF; DNA: TGTGCCAGCAGCTTGGAAGGTCCAGGGTCCTACGAGCAGTACTTC
V: TRBV29-1; size: NA; D: NA; J: TRBJ1-2; CDR3: CSVAVSYGYTF; DNA: TGCAGCGTTGCAGTTTCGTATGGCTACACCTTC
V: TRBV7-2; size: NA; D: TRBD2; J: TRBJ2-5; CDR3: CASSSLAGGLQETQYF; DNA: TGTGCCAGCAGCTCTCTAGCGGGGGGCCTCCAAGAGACCCAGTACTTC
V: TRBV15; size: NA; D: NA; J: TRBJ2-3; CDR3: CATSRARFLGSGRTDTQYF; DNA: TGTGCCACCAGCAGAGCGAGATTCTTAGGCAGCGGCAGAACAGATACGCAGTATTTT
V: TRBV7-2; size: NA; D: NA; J: TRBJ1-4; CDR3: CASSRTGGEYNEKLFF; DNA: TGTGCCAGCAGCCGTACGGGAGGGGAGTATAATGAAAAACTGTTTTTT
V: TRBV11-1; size: NA; D: TRBD2; J: TRBJ2-3; CDR3: CASSLLAGTSTDTQYF; DNA: TGTGCCAGCAGCTTGCTAGCGGGAACTAGCACAGATACGCAGTATTTT
V: TRBV6-5; size: NA; D: TRBD2; J: TRBJ2-7; CDR3: CASSYSGRIPSYEQYF; DNA: TGTGCCAGCAGTTATAGCGGGAGGATCCCCTCCTACGAGCAGTACTTC
V: TRBV15; size: NA; D: NA; J: TRBJ1-1; CDR3: CATSRDGRLNTEAFF; DNA: TGTGCCACCAGCAGAGATGGCAGATTGAACACTGAAGCTTTCTTT
V: TRBV11-1; size: NA; D: TRBD2; J: TRBJ2-1; CDR3: CASSLGGSGNEQFF; DNA: TGTGCCAGCAGCTTAGGCGGGAGTGGGAATGAGCAGTTCTTC
V: TRBV25-1; size: NA; D: TRBD2; J: TRBJ2-1; CDR3: CASSDSSGLAGWGEQFF; DNA: TGTGCCAGCAGTGATTCCTCCGGACTAGCGGGGTGGGGTGAGCAGTTCTTC
V: TRBV7-9; size: NA; D: NA; J: TRBJ1-1; CDR3: CASSAKGEAFF; DNA: TGTGCCAGCAGCGCAAAGGGGGAAGCTTTCTTT
V: TRBV19; size: NA; D: NA; J: TRBJ2-1; CDR3: CASGGYEQFF; DNA: TGTGCCAGTGGGGGGTATGAGCAGTTCTTC
V: TRBV5-1; size: NA; D: TRBD1; J: TRBJ2-5; CDR3: CASSPDRGGETQYF; DNA: TGCGCCAGCAGCCCGGACAGGGGCGGGGAGACCCAGTACTTC
V: TRBV19; size: once; D: TRBD1; J: TRBJ1-4; CDR3: CAATGVGEKLFF; DNA: TGTGCCGCGACAGGGGTCGGTGAAAAACTGTTTTTT
V: TRBV7-2; size: NA; D: NA; J: TRBJ2-3; CDR3: CASSPLRLEFAADTQYF; DNA: TGTGCCAGCAGCCCGTTACGTCTGGAGTTCGCCGCAGATACGCAGTATTTT